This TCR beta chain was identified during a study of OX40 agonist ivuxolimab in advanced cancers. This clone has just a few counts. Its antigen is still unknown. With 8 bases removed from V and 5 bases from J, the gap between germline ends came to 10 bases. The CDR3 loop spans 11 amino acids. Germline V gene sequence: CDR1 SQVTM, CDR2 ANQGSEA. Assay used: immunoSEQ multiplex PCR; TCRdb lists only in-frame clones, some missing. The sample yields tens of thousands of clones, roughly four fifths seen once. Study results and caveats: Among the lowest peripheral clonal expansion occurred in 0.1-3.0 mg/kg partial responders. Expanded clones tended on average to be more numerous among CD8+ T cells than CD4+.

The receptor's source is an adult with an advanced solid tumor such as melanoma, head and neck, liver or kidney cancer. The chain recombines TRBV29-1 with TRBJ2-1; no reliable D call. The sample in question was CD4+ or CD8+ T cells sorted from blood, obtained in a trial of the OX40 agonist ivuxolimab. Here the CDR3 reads CSLVPNNEQFF. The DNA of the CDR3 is TGCAGCCTTGTCCCAAACAATGAGCAGTTCTTC.